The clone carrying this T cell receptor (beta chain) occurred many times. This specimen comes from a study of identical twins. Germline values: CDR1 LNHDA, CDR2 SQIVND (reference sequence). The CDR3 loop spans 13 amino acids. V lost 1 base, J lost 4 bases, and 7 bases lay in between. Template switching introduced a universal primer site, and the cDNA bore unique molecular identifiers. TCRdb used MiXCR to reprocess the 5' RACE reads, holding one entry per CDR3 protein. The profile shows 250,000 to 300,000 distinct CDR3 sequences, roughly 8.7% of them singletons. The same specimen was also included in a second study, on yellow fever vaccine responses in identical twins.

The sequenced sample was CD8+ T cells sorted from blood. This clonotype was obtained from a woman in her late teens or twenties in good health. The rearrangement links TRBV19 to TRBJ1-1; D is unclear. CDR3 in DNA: TGTGCCAGTAGTATAGGGTCAGCCACTGAAGCTTTCTTT. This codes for CASSIGSATEAFF. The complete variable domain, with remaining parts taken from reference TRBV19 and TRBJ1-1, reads DGGITQSPKYLFRKEGQNVTLSCEQNLNHDAMYWYRQDPGQGLRLIYYSQIVNDFQKGDIAEGYSVSREKKESFPLTVTSAQKNPTAFYLCASSIGSATEAFFGQGTRLTVV.